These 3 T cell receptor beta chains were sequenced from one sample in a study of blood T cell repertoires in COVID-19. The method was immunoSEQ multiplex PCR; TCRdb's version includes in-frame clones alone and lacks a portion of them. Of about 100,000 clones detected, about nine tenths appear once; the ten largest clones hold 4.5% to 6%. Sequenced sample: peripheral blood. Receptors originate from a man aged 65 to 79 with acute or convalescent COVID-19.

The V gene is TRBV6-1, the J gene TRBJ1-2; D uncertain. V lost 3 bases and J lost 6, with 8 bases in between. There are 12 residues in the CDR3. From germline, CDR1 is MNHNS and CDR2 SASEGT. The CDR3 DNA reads TGTGCCAGCAGTGACAGGTTAGATGGCTACACCTTC. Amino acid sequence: CASSDRLDGYTF.

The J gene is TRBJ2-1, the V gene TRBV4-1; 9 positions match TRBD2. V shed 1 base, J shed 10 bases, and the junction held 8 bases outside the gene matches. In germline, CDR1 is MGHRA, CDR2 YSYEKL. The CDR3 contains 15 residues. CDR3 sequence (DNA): TGCGCCAGCAGCCAAGTGGGCGGGGGGGCCAAGGAGCAGTTCTTC. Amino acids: CASSQVGGGAKEQFF.

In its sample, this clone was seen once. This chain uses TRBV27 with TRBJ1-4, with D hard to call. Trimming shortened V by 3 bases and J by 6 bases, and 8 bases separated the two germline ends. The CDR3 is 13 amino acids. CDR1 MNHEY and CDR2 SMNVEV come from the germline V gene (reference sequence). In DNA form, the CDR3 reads TGTGCCAGCAGTTTTTCGGTTGATGAAAAACTGTTTTTT. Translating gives CASSFSVDEKLFF.